A selection of T cell receptor beta chains follows, all from one sample in a study of CD8 T cells in ankylosing spondylitis. Each CDR3 protein gets one entry after TCRdb re-called the 5' RACE reads with MiXCR. The repertoire holds fewer than 200,000 distinct CDR3 sequences, with roughly 18% as singletons. Source material: blood, either unsorted or a sorted T cell fraction (not recorded which). All receptors derive from a male donor aged 10-29 years with ankylosing spondylitis or in good health (not recorded which). The CDR3 runs from the conserved cysteine through the conserved F or W. Fields, in order: CDR3 protein, CDR3 DNA, D gene, V gene, clone size, J gene. The D gene is left open where the match is weak. Clone sizes are given selectively: once, few, many, or a class where the clone is expanded.

CDR3: CASSQGGITLSGYGYTF; DNA: TGCGCCAGCAGCCAAGGTGGGATCACGTTAAGCGGCTATGGCTACACCTTC; D: NA; V: TRBV4-1; size: many; J: TRBJ1-2
CDR3: CASSRGDRATEAFF; DNA: TGTGCCAGCAGCCGAGGGGACAGGGCCACTGAAGCTTTCTTT; D: TRBD1; V: TRBV7-9; size: NA; J: TRBJ1-1
CDR3: CATSRGDRVSAFF; DNA: TGTGCCACCAGCAGAGGGGACAGGGTCTCGGCTTTCTTT; D: TRBD1; V: TRBV15; size: many; J: TRBJ1-1
CDR3: CSVEEGGSNQPQHF; DNA: TGCAGCGTTGAAGAGGGCGGGAGCAATCAGCCCCAGCATTTT; D: NA; V: TRBV29-1; size: many; J: TRBJ1-5
CDR3: CASSRGTPGEQYF; DNA: TGCGCCAGCAGCCGAGGGACTCCTGGAGAGCAGTACTTC; D: NA; V: TRBV4-3; size: many; J: TRBJ2-7
CDR3: CASSLGPGGGRYEQYF; DNA: TGTGCCAGCAGCTTAGGGCCGGGGGGAGGGCGCTACGAGCAGTACTTC; D: TRBD2; V: TRBV7-8; size: NA; J: TRBJ2-7
CDR3: CASSLEEGIYGYTF; DNA: TGTGCCAGCAGTTTAGAGGAGGGCATCTATGGCTACACCTTC; D: NA; V: TRBV12-3/TRBV12-4; size: many; J: TRBJ1-2
CDR3: CSALTGGVATEAFF; DNA: TGCAGCGCACTGACAGGGGGCGTCGCCACTGAAGCTTTCTTT; D: TRBD1; V: TRBV29-1; size: few; J: TRBJ1-1
CDR3: CAGGRQPGELFF; DNA: TGTGCCGGGGGTAGACAGCCCGGGGAGCTGTTTTTT; D: NA; V: TRBV30; size: many; J: TRBJ2-2
CDR3: CASSLVSGRFIDTQYF; DNA: TGCGCCAGCAGCTTGGTTAGCGGGAGATTTATAGATACGCAGTATTTT; D: TRBD2; V: TRBV5-1; size: many; J: TRBJ2-3
CDR3: CSGDRNTDTQYF; DNA: TGCAGTGGTGACAGAAACACAGATACGCAGTATTTT; D: NA; V: TRBV20-1; size: many; J: TRBJ2-3
CDR3: CASSLRRTDTQYF; DNA: TGTGCCAGCAGCTTGCGGCGGACAGATACGCAGTATTTT; D: NA; V: TRBV7-2; size: NA; J: TRBJ2-3
CDR3: CSATDRTGVSTEAFF; DNA: TGCAGCGCTACGGACAGGACAGGGGTGAGCACTGAAGCTTTCTTT; D: TRBD1; V: TRBV29-1; size: NA; J: TRBJ1-1
CDR3: CASSSPVAGVRAKNIQYF; DNA: TGTGCCAGCAGCTCACCGGTAGCGGGAGTAAGGGCCAAAAACATTCAGTACTTC; D: TRBD2; V: TRBV5-5; size: many; J: TRBJ2-4
CDR3: CASQGQVTDTQYF; DNA: TGTGCCAGCCAAGGGCAAGTAACAGATACGCAGTATTTT; D: NA; V: TRBV2; size: NA; J: TRBJ2-3
CDR3: CANGQEENQPQHF; DNA: TGTGCCAACGGACAGGAAGAGAATCAGCCCCAGCATTTT; D: TRBD1; V: TRBV10-3; size: NA; J: TRBJ1-5
CDR3: CASSLAGTGGEQFF; DNA: TGTGCCAGCAGCTTAGCGGGGACAGGGGGTGAGCAGTTCTTC; D: TRBD1; V: TRBV7-2; size: many; J: TRBJ2-1
CDR3: CASSEGHRHYEQYF; DNA: TGTGCCAGCAGTGAAGGCCACAGACACTACGAGCAGTACTTC; D: NA; V: TRBV6-1; size: many; J: TRBJ2-7
CDR3: CSVEDGLAAGNEQFF; DNA: TGCAGCGTTGAAGACGGGCTAGCGGCCGGCAATGAGCAGTTCTTC; D: TRBD2; V: TRBV29-1; size: few; J: TRBJ2-1
CDR3: CASSYVDQGQPQHF; DNA: TGTGCCAGCAGTTATGTGGATCAAGGTCAGCCCCAGCATTTT; D: NA; V: TRBV6-6; size: many; J: TRBJ1-5
CDR3: CASSLSTLLEEQFF; DNA: TGTGCCAGCAGCCTCTCAACCCTTTTGGAAGAGCAGTTCTTC; D: NA; V: TRBV3-1; size: once; J: TRBJ2-1
CDR3: CASSQSGDEGFHEQYF; DNA: TGTGCCAGCAGCCAGTCGGGAGATGAGGGCTTCCACGAGCAGTACTTC; D: NA; V: TRBV4-2; size: many; J: TRBJ2-7
CDR3: CASSQEGRRDTQYF; DNA: TGCGCCAGCAGCCAAGAAGGGAGGAGGGATACGCAGTATTTT; D: NA; V: TRBV4-1; size: many; J: TRBJ2-3
CDR3: CASGRTSSYEQYF; DNA: TGTGCCAGCGGCCGGACGTCATCCTACGAGCAGTACTTC; D: NA; V: TRBV27; size: many; J: TRBJ2-7
CDR3: CSARDGPVVGTEAFF; DNA: TGCAGTGCTAGAGATGGACCTGTTGTGGGCACTGAAGCTTTCTTT; D: NA; V: TRBV20-1; size: many; J: TRBJ1-1
CDR3: CASSAPQVGHTEAFF; DNA: TGTGCCAGCAGCGCCCCACAGGTGGGTCACACTGAAGCTTTCTTT; D: NA; V: TRBV5-5; size: many; J: TRBJ1-1
CDR3: CAISGTGGMPDTQYF; DNA: TGTGCCATCAGTGGGACAGGGGGCATGCCAGATACGCAGTATTTT; D: TRBD1; V: TRBV10-3; size: many; J: TRBJ2-3
CDR3: CASSYASTDTQYF; DNA: TGTGCCAGCAGTTACGCTAGCACAGATACGCAGTATTTT; D: NA; V: TRBV6-5; size: many; J: TRBJ2-3
CDR3: CASSFRTSGIYNEQFF; DNA: TGTGCCAGCAGTTTCCGGACTAGCGGTATCTACAATGAGCAGTTCTTC; D: TRBD2; V: TRBV27; size: few; J: TRBJ2-1
CDR3: CASSPGTSGSYEQYF; DNA: TGTGCCAGCAGTCCCGGGACTAGCGGCTCCTACGAGCAGTACTTC; D: TRBD2; V: TRBV28; size: many; J: TRBJ2-7
CDR3: CASSYSPQMAQYF; DNA: TGTGCCAGCAGTTACTCCCCCCAGATGGCCCAGTACTTC; D: NA; V: TRBV6-6; size: many; J: TRBJ2-5
CDR3: CATSDSSGPLSGNTIYF; DNA: TGTGCCACCAGTGATTCGTCGGGCCCCCTCTCTGGAAACACCATATATTTT; D: NA; V: TRBV24-1; size: few; J: TRBJ1-3
CDR3: CATTGGENYEQYF; DNA: TGTGCCACCACAGGGGGCGAGAACTACGAGCAGTACTTC; D: TRBD1; V: TRBV10-3; size: many; J: TRBJ2-7
CDR3: CASSRQRGQPNEQFF; DNA: TGTGCCAGCAGCCGACAACGGGGACAGCCAAATGAGCAGTTCTTC; D: TRBD1; V: TRBV7-9; size: many; J: TRBJ2-1
CDR3: CASSTGQGGNEQYF; DNA: TGCGCCAGCAGCACGGGACAGGGAGGGAACGAGCAGTACTTC; D: TRBD1; V: TRBV5-1; size: few; J: TRBJ2-7
CDR3: CASSQEGGSGNTIYF; DNA: TGCGCCAGCAGCCAAGAGGGGGGGTCGGGAAACACCATATATTTT; D: NA; V: TRBV4-1; size: NA; J: TRBJ1-3
CDR3: CASSVGGFTYEQYF; DNA: TGTGCCAGCAGCGTCGGGGGTTTCACCTACGAGCAGTACTTC; D: NA; V: TRBV9; size: few; J: TRBJ2-7
CDR3: CATSDTQTRSETQYF; DNA: TGTGCCACCAGTGATACACAGACTAGATCGGAGACCCAGTACTTC; D: NA; V: TRBV24-1; size: few; J: TRBJ2-5
CDR3: CASSSRQGLNTEAFF; DNA: TGTGCCAGCAGCTCCAGACAGGGGTTGAACACTGAAGCTTTCTTT; D: TRBD1; V: TRBV5-6; size: many; J: TRBJ1-1
CDR3: CASSLDGRGLQEQYF; DNA: TGCGCCAGCAGCTTGGATGGCAGGGGACTTCAGGAGCAGTACTTC; D: NA; V: TRBV5-1; size: many; J: TRBJ2-7
CDR3: CASSLLNELSPLHF; DNA: TGTGCCAGCAGTTTACTAAATGAGCTTTCACCCCTCCACTTT; D: NA; V: TRBV27; size: many; J: TRBJ1-6
CDR3: CASSPSLIGRSNEQFF; DNA: TGTGCCAGCTCCCCTTCTTTAATCGGGAGGAGCAATGAGCAGTTCTTC; D: TRBD2; V: TRBV18; size: many; J: TRBJ2-1
CDR3: CASSAGTDGNTIYF; DNA: TGTGCCAGCAGCGCCGGGACAGATGGAAACACCATATATTTT; D: TRBD1; V: TRBV6-5; size: many; J: TRBJ1-3
CDR3: CASSQGTSGYEQYF; DNA: TGCGCCAGCAGCCAAGGGACTAGCGGGTACGAGCAGTACTTC; D: TRBD2; V: TRBV4-3; size: NA; J: TRBJ2-7
CDR3: CSVAIGDQPQHF; DNA: TGCAGCGTTGCCATCGGTGATCAGCCCCAGCATTTT; D: NA; V: TRBV29-1; size: NA; J: TRBJ1-5
CDR3: CASSELPREVGNEQFF; DNA: TGTGCCAGCAGTGAACTCCCCAGGGAGGTGGGCAATGAGCAGTTCTTC; D: NA; V: TRBV6-1; size: NA; J: TRBJ2-1
CDR3: CASSGGRQGWTEAFF; DNA: TGTGCCAGTAGTGGGGGGAGACAGGGATGGACTGAAGCTTTCTTT; D: TRBD1; V: TRBV19; size: many; J: TRBJ1-1
CDR3: CSAKGRNYGYTF; DNA: TGCAGTGCGAAGGGACGGAACTATGGCTACACCTTC; D: NA; V: TRBV20-1; size: many; J: TRBJ1-2
CDR3: CATSRGLETQYF; DNA: TGTGCCACCAGCAGAGGGCTGGAGACCCAGTACTTC; D: NA; V: TRBV15; size: NA; J: TRBJ2-5
CDR3: CASSPDREDGYTF; DNA: TGTGCCAGCAGCCCCGACAGGGAGGATGGCTACACCTTC; D: TRBD1; V: TRBV7-9; size: many; J: TRBJ1-2
CDR3: CASSYSRKGNGNQPQHF; DNA: TGTGCCAGCAGTTACTCGAGAAAGGGTAATGGCAATCAGCCCCAGCATTTT; D: NA; V: TRBV6-6; size: many; J: TRBJ1-5
CDR3: CASSHRTGGGYGYTF; DNA: TGTGCCAGCAGTCATAGAACAGGGGGCGGCTATGGCTACACCTTC; D: TRBD1; V: TRBV12-3/TRBV12-4; size: many; J: TRBJ1-2
CDR3: CASSEGGELFF; DNA: TGTGCCAGCAGCGAAGGCGGGGAGCTGTTTTTT; D: NA; V: TRBV11-3; size: few; J: TRBJ2-2
CDR3: CASSLATSGTSSDTQYF; DNA: TGCGCCAGCAGCTTGGCGACTAGCGGGACCAGTTCGGATACGCAGTATTTT; D: TRBD2; V: TRBV5-1; size: many; J: TRBJ2-3
CDR3: CASSYPRTGGAQYF; DNA: TGTGCCAGCAGTTACCCGCGGACCGGTGGCGCGCAGTATTTT; D: NA; V: TRBV6-5; size: NA; J: TRBJ2-3
CDR3: CASSPHTGVDVYEQYF; DNA: TGTGCCAGCAGCCCTCATACAGGGGTAGATGTTTACGAGCAGTACTTC; D: TRBD1; V: TRBV4-2; size: NA; J: TRBJ2-7
CDR3: CASSLSYYSSYNEQFF; DNA: TGTGCCAGCAGTTTATCCTATTATAGCTCCTACAATGAGCAGTTCTTC; D: NA; V: TRBV27; size: many; J: TRBJ2-1
CDR3: CSAREGQVQDTQYF; DNA: TGCAGTGCTAGGGAAGGACAGGTCCAAGATACGCAGTATTTT; D: TRBD1; V: TRBV20-1; size: NA; J: TRBJ2-3
CDR3: CATSRDLMWGVRDYEQYF; DNA: TGTGCCACCAGCAGAGATTTGATGTGGGGGGTAAGGGACTACGAGCAGTACTTC; D: NA; V: TRBV15; size: many; J: TRBJ2-7